Reported below is one T cell receptor beta chain. Antigen: not known. V trimming: 1 base; J trimming: 7 bases; junction bases outside the gene matches: 9. CDR1 and CDR2 (germline): MNHEY, SMNVEV (reference sequence). The CDR3 spans 16 residues. These donors counted as nominally healthy when sampled, but unrecorded immune exposures were likely. PCR was performed using 60 Vbeta and 13 Jbeta primers. The method was immunoSEQ multiplex PCR; TCRdb's version includes in-frame clones alone and lacks a portion of them. The sample consists of 150,000 to 200,000 clones, around 80% of them appearing once. This sample stems from a study of cytomegalovirus exposure and HLA in healthy donors. Study-level points and caveats: It was likely that a cluster of highly shared sequence variants was a sequencing artifact. Some V segments, TRBV6-2 and TRBV6-3 among them, were indistinguishable and were therefore excluded. A later analysis reportedly found that, within productive TCRs, an Asian-associated ancestry cluster had fewer N-insertions than the mean observed across the approximately 700 donors.

The rearrangement links TRBV27 to TRBJ2-5; 10 bases map to TRBD1. This TCR came from a girl aged 10 to 17 in good health and CMV-seropositive. The sample consisted of PBMCs. CDR3 coding DNA: TGTGCCAGCAGTTTATTCTTCGACAGGGGGCCGTGGACCCAGTACTTC. Its translation: CASSLFFDRGPWTQYF.